This T cell receptor (beta chain) is from a study of PD-1 blockade in classical Hodgkin lymphoma. Turning to the study itself: The study gave patients nivolumab 3 mg/kg intravenously every 2 weeks.

Germline CDR1 MNHEY, CDR2 SMNVEV (reference sequence). The CDR3 is 17 amino acids. V gave up 5 bases and J gave up 0 bases, with 19 bases separating them. Time point given: cycle 4 day 1 (C4D1), after five to seven weeks of nivolumab. Every patient had relapsed following autologous stem cell transplantation, and cohorts differed in brentuximab vedotin exposure. Profiled with immunoSEQ multiplex PCR; TCRdb holds only in-frame clones, not every one. The sample yields 96,000 or so clones, about 92% seen once. As to this clone: Its specificity is not known.

Whole-study findings and limits: Newly diagnosed patients were reported to start with lower TCR diversity than healthy donors.

The V gene is TRBV27, the J gene TRBJ1-1; D might be TRBD1 (5 bases). This TCR came from a human donor with classical Hodgkin lymphoma. Sequenced material: peripheral blood mononuclear cells (PBMCs), taken before the fourth cycle of nivolumab. The DNA for the CDR3 is TGTGCCAGCAGTCGAAAAGCCCGACAGACCCTGAACACTGAAGCTTTCTTT. This encodes CASSRKARQTLNTEAFF.